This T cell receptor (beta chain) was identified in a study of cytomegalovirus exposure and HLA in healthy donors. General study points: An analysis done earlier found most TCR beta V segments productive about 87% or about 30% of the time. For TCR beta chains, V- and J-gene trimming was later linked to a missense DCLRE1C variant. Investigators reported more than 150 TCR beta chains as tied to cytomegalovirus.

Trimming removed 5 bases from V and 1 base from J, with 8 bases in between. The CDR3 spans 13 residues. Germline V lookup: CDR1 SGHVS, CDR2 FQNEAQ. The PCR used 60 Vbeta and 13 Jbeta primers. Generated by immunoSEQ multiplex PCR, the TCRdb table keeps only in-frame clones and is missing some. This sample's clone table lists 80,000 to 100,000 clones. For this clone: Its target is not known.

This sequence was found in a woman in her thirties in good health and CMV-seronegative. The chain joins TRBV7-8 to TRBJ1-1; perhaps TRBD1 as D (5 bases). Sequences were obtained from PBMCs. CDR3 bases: TGTGCCAGCAGCCCCGGACAGAACACTGAAGCTTTCTTT. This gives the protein CASSPGQNTEAFF.